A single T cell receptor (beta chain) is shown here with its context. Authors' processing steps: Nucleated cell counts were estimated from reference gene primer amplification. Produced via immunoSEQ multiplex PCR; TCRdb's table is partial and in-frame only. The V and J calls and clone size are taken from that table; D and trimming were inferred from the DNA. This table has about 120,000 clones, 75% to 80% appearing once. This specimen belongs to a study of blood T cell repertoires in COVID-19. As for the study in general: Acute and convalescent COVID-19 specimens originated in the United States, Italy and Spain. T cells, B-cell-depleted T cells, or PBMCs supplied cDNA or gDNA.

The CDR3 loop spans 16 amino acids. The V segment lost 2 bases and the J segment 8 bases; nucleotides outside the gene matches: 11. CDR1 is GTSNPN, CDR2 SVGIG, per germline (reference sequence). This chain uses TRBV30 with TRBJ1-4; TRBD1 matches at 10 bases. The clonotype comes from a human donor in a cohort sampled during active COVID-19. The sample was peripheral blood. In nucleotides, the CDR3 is TGTGCCTGGAGTTTTGGGAAGACAGGGGGCGACGAAAAACTGTTTTTT. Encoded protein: CAWSFGKTGGDEKLFF.